This T cell receptor beta chain came from a study of beta chain features in type 1 diabetes. Study-wide results and caveats: Whether HLA type influences TCRB rearrangement remained unresolved here. Shorter templates may be favored by PCR, equally so in patients and controls.

Germline lookup yields CDR1 MNHNY and CDR2 SVGAGI (reference sequence). Trimming removed 5 bases from V and 3 bases from J; junction bases left unmatched: 6. The CDR3 is 15 residues long. Concerning this clone itself: Its specificity is not known.

Isolated RNA was reverse transcribed in full, so expressed TCRB transcripts were sequenced. Measured with immunoSEQ multiplex PCR; TCRdb has only the in-frame clones, and not every one. The sample consists of 970,000 or so clones, under 20% of them appearing once. Material: naive CD4+ T cells from blood. The chain has TRBV6-6 and TRBJ2-3, with 9 bases matching TRBD2. The TCR comes from a young woman in good health. CDR3 region: CASSQLAGFTDTQYF. The CDR3, as DNA: TGTGCCAGCAGTCAGCTAGCGGGATTTACAGATACGCAGTATTTT.